The sequence of this T cell receptor (beta chain) was determined in a study of cytomegalovirus exposure and HLA in healthy donors. A word on this clone: The same CDR3 also results from other DNA sequences found in this sample.

PCR involved 60 Vbeta and 13 Jbeta primers. Clones were read by immunoSEQ multiplex PCR, and TCRdb kept only the in-frame ones, dropping some. Among approximately 91,000 clones, approximately 77% were seen once, and the ten largest hold 10% to 13%. V was shortened by 5 bases and J by 8 bases, with 19 bases between the two germline ends. Per the germline V gene, CDR1 is SGHTA and CDR2 is FQGNSA. This CDR3 contains 15 residues. The chain combines TRBV7-2 with TRBJ1-5; D is possibly TRBD1 (5 bases). Sequencing used PBMCs. The TCR was taken from a human donor in good health. Here the CDR3 DNA reads TGTGCCAGCAGCCCCCTGGGGCTGCAGCGCGAGCCCCAGCATTTT. Translating it yields CASSPLGLQREPQHF.